A single sample gave rise to the 23 T cell receptor beta chains below, sequenced in a study of OX40 agonist ivuxolimab in advanced cancers. Assay used: immunoSEQ multiplex PCR; TCRdb lists only in-frame clones, some missing. The table records some 80,000 clones, approximately 93% of them present only once. The sequenced sample was CD4+ or CD8+ T cells sorted from blood, obtained in a trial of the OX40 agonist ivuxolimab. Receptor source: an adult with an advanced solid tumor such as melanoma, head and neck, liver or kidney cancer.

The chain's CDR3 is CASRWTASTYEQYF. CDR3 nucleotide sequence: TGTGCCAGCAGATGGACAGCTAGCACCTACGAGCAGTACTTC. The chain couples TRBV6-5 to TRBJ2-7; a possible D gene is TRBD1 (6 bases). Trimming removed 6 bases from V and 2 bases from J, with 14 bases in between. Germline CDR1 and CDR2: MNHEY and SVGAGI. This CDR3 comprises 14 residues.

This chain joins TRBV5-6 and TRBJ2-5; possibly TRBD1 for D (5 bases). Germline loops: CDR1 SGHDT, CDR2 YYEEEE. The CDR3 sequence is 14 residues long. V was clipped by 1 base and J by 7 bases, with 14 bases between them. The CDR3 region is CASSLWSGWATQYF. CDR3 bases: TGTGCCAGCAGCTTGTGGTCAGGGTGGGCGACCCAGTACTTC.

The gene calls are TRBV5-8 and TRBJ2-2, with 10 bases identical to TRBD2. Looked up from germline, CDR1 is SGHTS and CDR2 is YDEGEE. This CDR3 contains 16 residues. With 1 base clipped from V and 2 bases from J, the junction kept 2 bases outside the gene matches. The CDR3, as DNA: TGTGCCAGCAGCTTGACTAGCGGGGTAAACACCGGGGAGCTGTTTTTT. Amino acid sequence: CASSLTSGVNTGELFF.

The chain carries TRBV18 and TRBJ2-5; 7 bases agree with TRBD2. V lost 3 bases to trimming and J lost 1 base; unmatched junction nucleotides: 2. CDR3 size: 14 residues. Germline V gene lookup returns CDR1 KGHSH and CDR2 LQKENI. The CDR3 spells CASSPGLSQETQYF. The DNA for the CDR3 is TGTGCCAGCTCACCGGGACTATCCCAAGAGACCCAGTACTTC.

The chain recombines TRBV9 with TRBJ1-4, with D perhaps matching TRBD1 (6 bases). Trimming left V 0 bases short and J 8 bases short, with 20 bases between. CDR3 size: 17 residues. Germline assignment: CDR1 SGDLS and CDR2 YYNGEE. The CDR3 DNA sequence: TGTGCCAGCAGCGTAGCCCCAACGAGAACAGGGTTGGAAAAACTGTTTTTT. Protein: CASSVAPTRTGLEKLFF.

The rearrangement uses TRBV5-1 and TRBJ1-1; 7 bases agree with TRBD1. CDR1 and CDR2 (germline): SGHRS, YFSETQ. V lost 0 bases and J lost 2; bases outside the gene matches: 10. The CDR3 is made up of 17 amino acids. The CDR3 DNA reads as TGCGCCAGCAGCTTGGCGGGTCGACGGACAGGTAACACTGAAGCTTTCTTT. Its protein is CASSLAGRRTGNTEAFF.

The gene calls are TRBV11-3 and TRBJ2-7; D is ambiguous. CDR1 is SGHNT, CDR2 YENEEA, per germline. V was clipped by 0 bases and J by 6 bases, with 9 bases between them. The CDR3 runs 13 residues. The CDR3: CASSLDSAGEQYF. In nucleotides, the CDR3 is TGTGCCAGCAGCTTAGATTCGGCCGGCGAGCAGTACTTC.

This clone was detected once. This chain uses TRBV7-9 with TRBJ2-3; TRBD2 aligns across 7 bases. Trimming at V came to 9 bases and at J to 1 base, leaving 19 bases not matched to a gene. Germline CDR1 SEHNR, CDR2 FQNEAQ (reference sequence). The CDR3 consists of 18 residues. Here the CDR3 DNA reads TGTGCCAGACTGGCCTGGGCTAGCGGAACTACCCGCACAGATACGCAGTATTTT. Its translation: CARLAWASGTTRTDTQYF.

The chain links TRBV7-2 to TRBJ2-7, with 10 bases identical to TRBD2. The CDR3 runs 19 residues. Per germline, CDR1 SGHTA and CDR2 FQGNSA. V lost 1 base, J lost 0 bases, and 12 bases stayed unmatched. DNA of the CDR3: TGTGCCAGCAGCTTAGATAAGAACAAGAGCGGGGGGGGCTCCTACGAGCAGTACTTC. Translation: CASSLDKNKSGGGSYEQYF.

The rearrangement uses TRBV14 and TRBJ2-7; TRBD2 aligns across 9 bases. The CDR3 has 15 amino acids. In germline, CDR1 is SGHDN, CDR2 FVKESK. V lost 2 bases, J lost 3 bases, and 5 bases stayed unmatched. Here the CDR3 DNA reads TGTGCCAGCAGCCAACAATCTAGCGGGGTCTACGAGCAGTACTTC. It yields the protein CASSQQSSGVYEQYF.

The CDR3 here is CATSTTISPAYEQYF. CDR3 coding DNA: TGTGCCACCAGCACGACGATCTCTCCTGCCTACGAGCAGTACTTC. The chain employs TRBV15 and TRBJ2-7; D unresolved. The CDR3 extends over 15 amino acids. The germline gives CDR1 LNHNV, CDR2 YYDKDF (reference sequence). V lost 4 bases and J lost 2, with 15 bases in between.

The DNA for the CDR3 is TGTGCCAGCAGCCGGGACCTTACCTACGAGCAGTACTTC. Protein: CASSRDLTYEQYF. This chain connects TRBV7-3 to TRBJ2-7; D assignment may be TRBD1 or TRBD2 (5 bases each). The CDR3 runs 13 residues. Germline assignment: CDR1 SGHTA and CDR2 FQGTGA. Trimming left V 5 bases short and J 2 bases short, with 10 bases between. Complete variable domain (other parts from reference TRBV7-3 and TRBJ2-7): GAGVSQTPSNKVTEKGKYVELRCDPISGHTALYWYRQSLGQGPEFLIYFQGTGAADDSGLPNDRFFAVRPEGSVSTLKIQRTERGDSAVYLCASSRDLTYEQYFGPGTRLTVT.

The chain couples TRBV19 to TRBJ1-4; no definite D call. The CDR3 is made up of 15 amino acids. Germline-derived CDR1 and CDR2 are LNHDA and SQIVND (reference sequence). Trimming left V 4 bases short and J 8 bases short, with 17 bases between. CDR3 protein: CASSRTVGIGEKLFF. CDR3 DNA sequence: TGTGCCAGTAGTAGAACAGTTGGGATAGGAGAAAAACTGTTTTTT.

The V gene is TRBV5-6, the J gene TRBJ2-3; D is perhaps TRBD1 (6 bases). The germline V gene has CDR1 SGHDT and CDR2 YYEEEE. Deletions cut 0 bases from V and 1 base from J, with 18 bases between. CDR3 size: 18 residues. CDR3 in amino acids: CASSLAAGVGGGTDTQYF. The CDR3 DNA is TGTGCCAGCAGCTTGGCTGCAGGGGTTGGGGGCGGCACAGATACGCAGTATTTT. The entire variable domain, with the rest obtained from reference TRBV5-6 and TRBJ2-3, is as follows: DAGVTQSPTHLIKTRGQQVTLRCSPKSGHDTVSWYQQALGQGPQFIFQYYEEEERQRGNFPDRFSGHQFPNYSSELNVNALLLGDSALYLCASSLAAGVGGGTDTQYFGPGTRLTVL.

J is TRBJ2-2 and V is TRBV11-3; TRBD1 aligns across 9 bases. Looked up from germline, CDR1 is SGHNT and CDR2 is YENEEA. V lost 5 bases and J lost 6; bases outside the gene matches: 4. The CDR3 totals 14 residues. The CDR3 protein is CASSGDRGSGELFF. CDR3 coding DNA: TGTGCCAGCAGCGGAGACAGGGGGTCCGGGGAGCTGTTTTTT.

The chain recombines TRBV29-1 with TRBJ2-1; 8 nucleotides match TRBD2. With 4 bases clipped from V and 0 bases from J, the junction kept 2 bases outside the gene matches. Germline V gene lookup returns CDR1 SQVTM and CDR2 ANQGSEA. This CDR3 has 14 amino acids. CDR3 sequence: CSVAAGGSYNEQFF. The CDR3, as DNA: TGCAGCGTTGCGGCGGGGGGCTCCTACAATGAGCAGTTCTTC.

CDR3 nucleotides: TGTGCCAGCAGCCACCGGGACAGGGGTTCAGATACGCAGTATTTT. Its protein product is CASSHRDRGSDTQYF. The chain couples TRBV7-9 to TRBJ2-3; 10 bases fit TRBD1. With 5 bases clipped from V and 4 bases from J, the junction kept 6 bases outside the gene matches. The CDR3 loop spans 15 amino acids. Germline lookup yields CDR1 SEHNR and CDR2 FQNEAQ (reference sequence).

In its sample, this clone was seen once. The chain uses TRBV5-1 and TRBJ1-2; maybe TRBD1 (5 bases). Germline CDR1 is SGHRS and CDR2 is YFSETQ. CDR3 length: 15 residues. Trimming removed 4 bases from V and 3 bases from J, with 16 bases in between. The CDR3 nucleotides read TGCGCCAGCAGCACCCTCCCAGGGAACCACTATGGCTACACCTTC. Residues: CASSTLPGNHYGYTF.

CDR3 nucleotides: TGTGCCAGTAGTATCACCGGGACAGGGGATGAAAAACTGTTTTTT. This codes for CASSITGTGDEKLFF. The gene calls are TRBV19 and TRBJ1-4; 10 nucleotides line up with TRBD1. This CDR3 has 15 residues. With V trimmed by 3 bases and J by 6 bases, 4 bases remained unmatched. The germline CDR1 and CDR2 sequences are LNHDA and SQIVND (reference sequence).

This chain joins TRBV7-2 and TRBJ2-7, with TRBD2 matching over 8 bases. V lost 0 bases, J lost 2 bases, and 6 bases stayed unmatched. CDR1 SGHTA and CDR2 FQGNSA come from the germline V gene. The CDR3 extends over 16 amino acids. CDR3 DNA: TGTGCCAGCAGCTTAGCTAGACAGCGGGGGACCTACGAGCAGTACTTC. Its protein product is CASSLARQRGTYEQYF.

J is TRBJ1-1 and V is TRBV6-5; no firm D call. V lost 0 bases and J 6 bases, leaving 8 bases between the germline ends. Germline CDR1 reads MNHEY; CDR2 reads SVGAGI. The CDR3 runs to 13 residues. In DNA form, the CDR3 reads TGTGCCAGCAGTTACTCGGCACTAGCTGAAGCTTTCTTT. Its translation: CASSYSALAEAFF.

This sequence joins TRBV5-6 and TRBJ1-5; D ambiguous. The CDR3 spans 13 residues. Looked up from germline, CDR1 is SGHDT and CDR2 is YYEEEE. V was trimmed by 2 bases and J by 1 base, leaving 4 bases between them. The CDR3 reads CASSLQSNQPQHF. The CDR3 region has the DNA TGTGCCAGCAGCTTACAGAGCAATCAGCCCCAGCATTTT.

The chain links TRBV7-9 to TRBJ1-1; no firm D call. V was cut by 7 bases and J by 0 bases, with 6 bases left in between. This CDR3 has 12 residues. The V gene's germline CDR1 is SEHNR and CDR2 FQNEAQ (reference sequence). The DNA for the CDR3 is TGTGCCAGCATCGGGATGAACACTGAAGCTTTCTTT. Its translation is CASIGMNTEAFF.